The T cell receptor (beta chain) under discussion was sequenced for a study of blood T cell repertoires in COVID-19. Study summary: Both acute and convalescent COVID-19 samples were obtained from the United States, Italy and Spain. The cDNA or gDNA used as material had been derived from T cells, B-cell-depleted T cells, or PBMCs.

Original handling: Reference gene primer amplification gave nucleated cell count estimates. Sequencing was performed with immunoSEQ multiplex PCR; in TCRdb, only in-frame clones are kept and a portion is missing. V, J and clone size were drawn from that table, and D and trimming were deduced from the DNA. Of roughly 300,000 clones listed, around four fifths are singletons. J lost 3 bases, V lost 7 bases, and 8 bases had no gene match. Germline CDR1 reads MDHEN; CDR2 reads SYDVKM. The CDR3 covers 15 residues. The chain combines TRBV28 with TRBJ1-5; the match to TRBD1 covers 8 bases. This TCR was recovered from a woman between 45 and 60 years old with acute or convalescent COVID-19. The sample was peripheral blood. The CDR3 sequence: CASTTGQGLNQPQHF. DNA for the CDR3: TGTGCCAGCACTACCGGACAGGGACTCAATCAGCCCCAGCATTTT.